Following are 20 T cell receptor beta chains from one sample sequenced in a study of post-analysis software for immune sequencing data. Incorporated into the TCR beta cDNA libraries were unique molecular identifiers, which served to reduce PCR and sequencing biases. TCRdb re-analysed the PCR reads in MiXCR, keeping a single row per CDR3 protein. The sample lists around 710,000 distinct CDR3 sequences, 46% occurring once. Their antigen targets remain unknown. The study's findings and limits: With TRBV5-6, TRBV5-1 and TRBV20-1 included, about five TRBV segments were more frequent in patients than in controls.

The sample comprised blood. The receptors originated from a girl aged 5-17 years with multiple sclerosis.

This chain connects TRBV6-2 or TRBV6-3 to TRBJ1-1, with D uncertain. V lost 6 bases and J lost 5, with 19 bases in between. The CDR3 is 15 residues long. Germline CDR1 and CDR2: MNHEY and SVGEGT. The CDR3 coding sequence is TGTGCCAGCAGCAGACCGACCGCTGTGGGAACTGAAGCTTTCTTT. It translates to CASSRPTAVGTEAFF.

The chain uses TRBV12-3 or TRBV12-4 and TRBJ1-4; D gene unclear. The CDR3 length is 12 residues. Trimming took off 3 bases at V and 14 bases at J, with 13 bases between the two ends. This CDR3 reads CASSFSGSGLFF. The CDR3 DNA reads as TGTGCCAGCAGTTTTTCCGGATCGGGTCTGTTTTTT.

This clonotype appeared a few times. The chain recombines TRBV29-1 with TRBJ2-7; 9 nucleotides match TRBD2. This CDR3 spans 13 amino acids. CDR1 SQVTM and CDR2 ANQGSEA come from the germline V gene. Losses at the gene ends were 7 bases for V and 5 bases for J; bases not matched to a gene: 9. CDR3 bases: TGCAGCGCAGATAGCGGGAGCCGAAACGAGCAGTACTTC. Translated: CSADSGSRNEQYF.

The chain couples TRBV15 to TRBJ2-4, with D perhaps matching TRBD2 (6 bases). TRBJ2-7 matches the DNA end more closely, so the J call is doubtful. CDR3 size: 15 residues. CDR1 and CDR2 (germline): LNHNV, YYDKDF (reference sequence). CDR3 amino acids: CATSRDIGGKSEQYF. In nucleotides, the CDR3 is TGTGCCACCAGCAGAGATATCGGGGGAAAATCCGAGCAGTACTTC.

This clonotype was seen a handful of times. The chain combines TRBV7-9 with TRBJ2-5, with no clear D. The J call could be wrong; TRBJ2-7 is a better fit for the DNA end. The CDR3 sequence is 11 residues long. Germline CDR1 is SEHNR and CDR2 is FQNEAQ (reference sequence). The CDR3 nucleotides read TGTGCCAGCAGCTTAAGATTCGAGCAGTACTTC. As protein: CASSLRFEQYF.

The gene calls are TRBV20-1 and TRBJ2-3; 7 nucleotides align to TRBD2. The ends lost 0 bases at V and 1 base at J; junction bases unmatched: 4. The CDR3 length is 15 residues. In germline, CDR1 is DFQATT, CDR2 SNEGSKA (reference sequence). The CDR3 loop reads CSARDHLAGTDTQYF. The CDR3 region has the DNA TGCAGTGCTAGAGATCACCTAGCGGGCACAGATACGCAGTATTTT.

The CDR3 sequence is CASSGQGYYEQYF. CDR3 nucleotide sequence: TGTGCCAGCAGCGGACAGGGATATTACGAGCAGTACTTC. The V and J genes are TRBV12-3 or TRBV12-4 and TRBJ2-7, with 8 nucleotides matching TRBD1. The CDR3 extends over 13 amino acids. The V and J ends lost 6 bases and 4 bases, in that order; junction bases with no gene match: 5.

This clonotype was observed a handful of times. The J gene is TRBJ1-2, the V gene TRBV7-9; 7 nucleotides align to TRBD1. Germline assignment: CDR1 SEHNR and CDR2 FQNEAQ (reference sequence). The CDR3 runs 13 residues. Unmatched junction bases numbered 7, after V lost 9 bases and J lost 3 bases. CDR3 sequence (DNA): TGTGCCAGTCTAGGGGGCACGGACTATGGCTACACCTTC. This gives the protein CASLGGTDYGYTF. The whole variable domain, filled in from reference TRBV7-9 and TRBJ1-2, reads DTGVSQNPRHKITKRGQNVTFRCDPISEHNRLYWYRQTLGQGPEFLTYFQNEAQLEKSRLLSDRFSAERPKGSFSTLEIQRTEQGDSAMYLCASLGGTDYGYTFGSGTRLTVV.

The V and J genes are TRBV6-5 and TRBJ1-4; D gene ambiguous. V lost 5 bases and J lost 5, with 15 bases in between. Per germline, CDR1 MNHEY and CDR2 SVGAGI. The CDR3 runs to 15 residues. Here the CDR3 DNA reads TGTGCCAGCAGTCGTTCCGGACCGAGGAATGAAAAACTGTTTTTT. Translated: CASSRSGPRNEKLFF.

The V call is TRBV7-8, the J call TRBJ2-7; 7 positions match TRBD1. J gave up 3 bases and V 4 bases, and 6 bases lay outside the gene matches. Germline V gene sequence: CDR1 SGHVS, CDR2 FQNEAQ. The CDR3 is made up of 14 amino acids. The CDR3 bases are TGTGCCAGCAGCTCCGGTGGGACAGACTACGAGCAGTACTTC. Translated: CASSSGGTDYEQYF. The full variable domain, in which reference TRBV7-8 and TRBJ2-7 provide the parts outside the CDR3, is GAGVSQSPRYKVAKRGQDVALRCDPISGHVSLFWYQQALGQGPEFLTYFQNEAQLDKSGLPSDRFFAERPEGSVSTLKIQRTQQEDSAVYLCASSSGGTDYEQYFGPGTRLTVT.

This clonotype was seen only a few times. This chain links TRBV28 with TRBJ1-1; 7 positions match TRBD1. Germline CDR1 MDHEN, CDR2 SYDVKM. With 6 bases clipped from V and 0 bases from J, the junction kept 4 bases outside the gene matches. The CDR3 is 14 amino acids. CDR3 sequence: CASRGTVMNTEAFF. CDR3 coding DNA: TGTGCCAGCAGAGGGACAGTCATGAACACTGAAGCTTTCTTT.

This clonotype was counted a few times. This sequence joins TRBV4-1 and TRBJ1-2; D might be TRBD1 (6 bases). The V gene's germline CDR1 is MGHRA and CDR2 YSYEKL. Trimming removed 0 bases at V and 1 base at J, with 15 bases between. This CDR3 contains 17 residues. This chain's CDR3 is CASSQDPGGANNYGYTF. CDR3 DNA sequence: TGCGCCAGCAGCCAAGACCCGGGGGGGGCAAATAACTATGGCTACACCTTC.

This clonotype has just one count. The rearrangement links TRBV7-9 to TRBJ1-1, with unresolved D. Trimming took off 5 bases at V and 5 bases at J, with 9 bases between the two ends. The germline V gene has CDR1 SEHNR and CDR2 FQNEAQ (reference sequence). The CDR3 is 12 amino acids. The chain's CDR3 is CASSESPTEAFF. The CDR3 DNA follows: TGTGCCAGCAGCGAGAGTCCAACTGAAGCTTTCTTT. Looking up the rest from reference TRBV7-9 and TRBJ1-1 gives the full variable domain: DTGVSQNPRHKITKRGQNVTFRCDPISEHNRLYWYRQTLGQGPEFLTYFQNEAQLEKSRLLSDRFSAERPKGSFSTLEIQRTEQGDSAMYLCASSESPTEAFFGQGTRLTVV.

The V gene is TRBV20-1, the J gene TRBJ2-1; 10 bases match TRBD2. The V gene end was trimmed by 0 bases and the J gene end by 0 bases; junction bases not matched to a gene: 8. Per the germline V gene, CDR1 is DFQATT and CDR2 is SNEGSKA (reference sequence). The CDR3 runs to 18 residues. CDR3 sequence: CSARDLRTSGSSYNEQFF. The CDR3 DNA is TGCAGTGCTAGAGATCTGAGGACTAGCGGTAGCTCCTACAATGAGCAGTTCTTC.

In its sample, this clonotype was seen a few times. The chain employs TRBV29-1 and TRBJ2-5, with D unclear. CDR1 and CDR2 from the germline V gene are SQVTM and ANQGSEA. V was trimmed by 5 bases and J by 1 base, leaving 8 bases between them. The CDR3 covers 12 residues. In nucleotides, the CDR3 is TGCAGCGTTAGCAATCTCCAAGAGACCCAGTACTTC. Amino acids: CSVSNLQETQYF.

The chain couples TRBV9 to TRBJ2-3, with unresolved D. Germline V gene sequence: CDR1 SGDLS, CDR2 YYNGEE. V was pared by 1 base and J by 6 bases, with 9 bases between. CDR3 length: 13 amino acids. The CDR3 protein is CASSVTVGDTQYF. The CDR3 region has the DNA TGTGCCAGCAGCGTAACAGTGGGGGATACGCAGTATTTT.

This clonotype was detected a few times. The rearrangement joins TRBV20-1 to TRBJ2-1; D is undetermined. Germline loops: CDR1 DFQATT, CDR2 SNEGSKA (reference sequence). The ends were cut back, 7 bases at V and 7 bases at J, with 20 bases in the middle. This CDR3 is built from 14 residues. This chain's CDR3 is CSVAERNPQNEQFF. For the CDR3, the DNA is TGCAGTGTTGCCGAGCGCAATCCCCAAAATGAGCAGTTCTTC.

V is TRBV4-1 and J is TRBJ2-3; a possible D gene is TRBD2 (6 bases). The germline V gene encodes CDR1 MGHRA and CDR2 YSYEKL. V gave up 0 bases and J gave up 0 bases, with 13 bases separating them. The CDR3 is made up of 17 amino acids. CDR3 bases: TGCGCCAGCAGCCAAGATTGGCTAGCGAAAAGCACAGATACGCAGTATTTT. Its protein is CASSQDWLAKSTDTQYF.

This clonotype showed up just a few times. This chain uses TRBV27 with TRBJ1-2; TRBD1 agrees at 10 bases. CDR1 is MNHEY and CDR2 is SMNVEV in the germline V gene (reference sequence). The CDR3 spans 16 residues. The junction had 10 bases not matched to a gene; V was cut back by 5 bases and J by 4 bases. DNA for the CDR3: TGTGCCAGCAGTACAGGACAGGGGGAGGTCCTCTATGGCTACACCTTC. As protein: CASSTGQGEVLYGYTF.

The V call is TRBV6-6, the J call TRBJ2-5; D is unresolved. Trimming cost V 6 bases and J 5 bases, with 10 bases left between them. The CDR3 spans 12 residues. Germline lookup yields CDR1 MNHNY and CDR2 SVGAGI (reference sequence). The CDR3 DNA follows: TGTGCCAGCAGCCAGGAGTGGGAGACCCAGTACTTC. Amino acid sequence: CASSQEWETQYF.